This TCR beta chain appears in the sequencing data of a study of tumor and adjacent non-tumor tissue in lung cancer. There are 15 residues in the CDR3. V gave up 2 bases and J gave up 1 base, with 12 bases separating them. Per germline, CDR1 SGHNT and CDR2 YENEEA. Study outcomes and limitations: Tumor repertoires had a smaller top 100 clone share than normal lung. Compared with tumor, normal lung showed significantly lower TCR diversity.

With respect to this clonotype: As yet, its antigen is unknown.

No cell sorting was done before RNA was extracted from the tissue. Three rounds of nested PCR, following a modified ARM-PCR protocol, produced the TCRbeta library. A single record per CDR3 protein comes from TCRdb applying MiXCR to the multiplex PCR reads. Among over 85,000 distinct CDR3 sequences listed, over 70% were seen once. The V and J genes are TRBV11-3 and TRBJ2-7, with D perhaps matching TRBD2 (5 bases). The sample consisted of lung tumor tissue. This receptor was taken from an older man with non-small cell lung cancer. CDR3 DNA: TGTGCCAGCAGCTTATTAGGACTTTTTTCCTACGAGCAGTACTTC. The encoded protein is CASSLLGLFSYEQYF.